This entry describes one TCR beta chain. These data come from a study of T cells in localized non-small cell lung cancer. Per the germline V gene, CDR1 is MNHNY and CDR2 is SVGAGI (reference sequence). There are 14 residues in the CDR3. V was pared by 2 bases and J by 3 bases, with 8 bases between. Data came from immunoSEQ multiplex PCR; TCRdb stores just in-frame clones and leaves some out. The data contain tens of thousands of clones, 78% of them seen just once; the ten biggest clones take up roughly 35%. This material consisted of peripheral blood, taken before any cancer treatment. The chain joins TRBV6-6 to TRBJ2-4; D is uncertain. This sequence was found in a male donor aged 60 or over with stage II squamous cell lung carcinoma. The DNA of the CDR3 is TGTGCCAGCAGTTACGGAGATGGCAAAAACATTCAGTACTTC. It is translated as CASSYGDGKNIQYF.